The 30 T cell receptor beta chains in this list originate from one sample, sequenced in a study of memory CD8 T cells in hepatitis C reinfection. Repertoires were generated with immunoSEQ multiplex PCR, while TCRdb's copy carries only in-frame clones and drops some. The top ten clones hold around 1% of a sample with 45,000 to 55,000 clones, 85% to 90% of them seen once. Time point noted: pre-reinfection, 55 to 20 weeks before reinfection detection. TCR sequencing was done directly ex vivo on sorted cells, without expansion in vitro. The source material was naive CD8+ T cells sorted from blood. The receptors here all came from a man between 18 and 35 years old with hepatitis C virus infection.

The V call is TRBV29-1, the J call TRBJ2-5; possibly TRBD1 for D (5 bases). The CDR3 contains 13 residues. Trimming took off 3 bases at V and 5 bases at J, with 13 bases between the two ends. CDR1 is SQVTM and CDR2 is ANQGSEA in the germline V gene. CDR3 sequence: CSVDRVHGETQYF. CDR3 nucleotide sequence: TGCAGCGTTGACAGGGTGCATGGGGAGACCCAGTACTTC.

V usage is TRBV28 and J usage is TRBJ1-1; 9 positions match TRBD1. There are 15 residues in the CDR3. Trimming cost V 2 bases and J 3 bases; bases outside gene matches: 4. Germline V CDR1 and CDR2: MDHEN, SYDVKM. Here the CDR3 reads CASSLNRGLYTEAFF. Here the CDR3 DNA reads TGTGCCAGCAGTTTAAACAGGGGGCTCTACACTGAAGCTTTCTTT.

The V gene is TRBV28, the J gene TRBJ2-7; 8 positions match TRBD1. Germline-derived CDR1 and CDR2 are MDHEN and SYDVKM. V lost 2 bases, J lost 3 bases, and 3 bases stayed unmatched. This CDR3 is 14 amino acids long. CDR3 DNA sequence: TGTGCCAGCAGTTTAGGCGGGACAGGCTACGAGCAGTACTTC. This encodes CASSLGGTGYEQYF.

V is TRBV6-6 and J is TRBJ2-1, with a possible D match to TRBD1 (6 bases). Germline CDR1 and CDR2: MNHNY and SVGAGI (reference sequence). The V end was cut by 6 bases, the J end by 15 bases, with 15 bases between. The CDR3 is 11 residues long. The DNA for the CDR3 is TGTGCCAGCAGCCCAGGGGCAGGGTCGTTCTTC. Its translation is CASSPGAGSFF.

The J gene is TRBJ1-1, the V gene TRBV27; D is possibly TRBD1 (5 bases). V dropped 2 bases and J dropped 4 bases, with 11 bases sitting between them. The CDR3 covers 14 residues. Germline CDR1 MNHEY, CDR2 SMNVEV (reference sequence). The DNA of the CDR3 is TGTGCCAGCAGTTTACAAGGGGCCGGCACTGAAGCTTTCTTT. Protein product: CASSLQGAGTEAFF.

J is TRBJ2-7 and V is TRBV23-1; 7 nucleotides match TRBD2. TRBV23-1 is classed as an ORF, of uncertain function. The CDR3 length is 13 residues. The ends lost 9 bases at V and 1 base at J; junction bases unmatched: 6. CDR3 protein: CARPAGVSYEQYV. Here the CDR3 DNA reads TGCGCCAGACCTGCGGGGGTTTCCTACGAGCAGTACGTC.

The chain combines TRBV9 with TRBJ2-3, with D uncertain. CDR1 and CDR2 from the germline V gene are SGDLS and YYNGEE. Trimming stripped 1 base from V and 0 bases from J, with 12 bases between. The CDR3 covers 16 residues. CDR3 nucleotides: TGTGCCAGCAGCGTATTGAGGTTGGCTAGCACAGATACGCAGTATTTT. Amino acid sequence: CASSVLRLASTDTQYF.

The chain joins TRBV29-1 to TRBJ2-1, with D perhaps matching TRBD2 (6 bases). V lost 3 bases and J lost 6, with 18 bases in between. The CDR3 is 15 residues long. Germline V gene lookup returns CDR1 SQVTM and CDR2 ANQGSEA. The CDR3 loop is CSVDGEAPWVNEQFF. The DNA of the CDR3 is TGCAGCGTTGACGGGGAGGCCCCTTGGGTCAATGAGCAGTTCTTC.

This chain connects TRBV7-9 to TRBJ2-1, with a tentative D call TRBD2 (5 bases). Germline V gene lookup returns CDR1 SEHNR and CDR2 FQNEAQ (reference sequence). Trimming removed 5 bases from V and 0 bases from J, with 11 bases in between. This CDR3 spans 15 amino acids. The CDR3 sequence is CASSPTTTSYNEQFF. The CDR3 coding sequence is TGTGCCAGCAGCCCGACTACTACCTCCTACAATGAGCAGTTCTTC.

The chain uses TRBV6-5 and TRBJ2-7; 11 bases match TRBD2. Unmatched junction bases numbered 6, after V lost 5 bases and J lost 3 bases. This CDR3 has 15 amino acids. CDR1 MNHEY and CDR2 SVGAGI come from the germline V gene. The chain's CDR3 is CASSRTSGLYYEQYF. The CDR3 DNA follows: TGTGCCAGCAGTCGGACTAGCGGGCTATACTACGAGCAGTACTTC.

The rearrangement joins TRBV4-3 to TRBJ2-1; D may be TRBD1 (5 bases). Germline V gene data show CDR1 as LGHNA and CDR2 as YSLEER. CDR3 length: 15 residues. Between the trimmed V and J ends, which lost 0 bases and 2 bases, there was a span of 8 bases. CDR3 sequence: CASSQDTGPYNEQFF. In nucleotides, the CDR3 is TGCGCCAGCAGCCAAGATACAGGACCCTACAATGAGCAGTTCTTC.

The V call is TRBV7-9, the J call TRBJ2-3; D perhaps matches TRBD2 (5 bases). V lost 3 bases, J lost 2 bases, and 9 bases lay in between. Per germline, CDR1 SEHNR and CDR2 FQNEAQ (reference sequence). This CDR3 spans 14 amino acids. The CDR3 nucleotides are TGTGCCAGCAGCTTCACGGGGAACACAGATACGCAGTATTTT. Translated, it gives CASSFTGNTDTQYF.

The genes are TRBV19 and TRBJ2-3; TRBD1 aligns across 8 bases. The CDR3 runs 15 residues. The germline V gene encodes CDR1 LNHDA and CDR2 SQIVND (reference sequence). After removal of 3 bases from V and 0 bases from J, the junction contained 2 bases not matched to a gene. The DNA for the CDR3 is TGTGCCAGTAGTATTGGGACAGGTAGCACAGATACGCAGTATTTT. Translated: CASSIGTGSTDTQYF.

The CDR3 is CASSLDRGDNYEQYF. CDR3 nucleotide sequence: TGTGCCAGCAGCCTGGACAGGGGAGATAACTACGAGCAGTACTTC. The chain employs TRBV28 and TRBJ2-7; 9 positions agree with TRBD1. The CDR3 contains 15 residues. V lost 6 bases to trimming and J lost 3 bases; unmatched junction nucleotides: 9. The germline CDR1 and CDR2 sequences are MDHEN and SYDVKM.

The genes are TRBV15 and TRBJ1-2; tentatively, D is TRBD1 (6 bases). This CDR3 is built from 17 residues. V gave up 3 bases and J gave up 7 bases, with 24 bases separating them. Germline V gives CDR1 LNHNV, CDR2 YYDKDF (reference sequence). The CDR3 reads CATSSGEGVQGYIGYTF. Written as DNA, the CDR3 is TGTGCCACCAGCAGTGGGGAGGGAGTTCAGGGGTATATTGGCTACACCTTC.

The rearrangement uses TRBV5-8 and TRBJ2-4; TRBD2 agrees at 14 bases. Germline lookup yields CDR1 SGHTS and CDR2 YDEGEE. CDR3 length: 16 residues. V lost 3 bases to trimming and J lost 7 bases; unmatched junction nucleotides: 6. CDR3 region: CASSYGLAGGTNIQYF. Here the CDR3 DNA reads TGTGCCAGCAGCTATGGACTAGCGGGAGGTACGAACATTCAGTACTTC.

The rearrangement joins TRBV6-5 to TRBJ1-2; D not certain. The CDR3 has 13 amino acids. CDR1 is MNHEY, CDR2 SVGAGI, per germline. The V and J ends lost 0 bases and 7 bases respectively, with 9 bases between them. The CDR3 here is CASSYSNLSGYTF. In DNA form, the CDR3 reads TGTGCCAGCAGTTACTCGAATTTGAGTGGCTACACCTTC.

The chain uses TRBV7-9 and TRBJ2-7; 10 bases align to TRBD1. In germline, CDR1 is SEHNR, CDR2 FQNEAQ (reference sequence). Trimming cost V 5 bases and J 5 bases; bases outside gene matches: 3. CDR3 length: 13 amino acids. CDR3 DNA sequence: TGTGCCAGCAGCGCGGGGACAGGGGACGAGCAGTACTTC. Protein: CASSAGTGDEQYF.

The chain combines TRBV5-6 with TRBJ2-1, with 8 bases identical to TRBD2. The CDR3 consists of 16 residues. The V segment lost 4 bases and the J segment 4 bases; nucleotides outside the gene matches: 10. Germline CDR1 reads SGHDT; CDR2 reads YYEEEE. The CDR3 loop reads CASSPGGGGIYNEQFF. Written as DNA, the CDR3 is TGTGCCAGCAGCCCCGGGGGCGGGGGGATATACAATGAGCAGTTCTTC.

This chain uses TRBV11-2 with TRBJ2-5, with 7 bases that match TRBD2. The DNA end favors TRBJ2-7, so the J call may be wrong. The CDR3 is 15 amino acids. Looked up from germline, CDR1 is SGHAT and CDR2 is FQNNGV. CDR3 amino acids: CASSGAGSSEYEQYF. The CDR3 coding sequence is TGTGCCAGCAGCGGAGCGGGGAGCTCCGAATACGAGCAGTACTTC.

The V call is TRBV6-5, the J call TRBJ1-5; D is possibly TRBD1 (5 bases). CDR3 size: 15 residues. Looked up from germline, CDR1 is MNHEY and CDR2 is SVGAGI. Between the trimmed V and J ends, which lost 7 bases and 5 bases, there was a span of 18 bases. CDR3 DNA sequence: TGTGCCAGCACCGGTGCGGAGGGGCACTATCAGCCCCAGCATTTT. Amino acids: CASTGAEGHYQPQHF.

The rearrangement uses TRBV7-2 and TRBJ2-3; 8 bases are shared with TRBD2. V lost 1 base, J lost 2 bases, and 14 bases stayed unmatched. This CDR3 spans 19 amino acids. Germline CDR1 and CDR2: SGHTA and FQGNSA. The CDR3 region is CASSLGVSAAGGPTDTQYF. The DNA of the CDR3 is TGTGCCAGCAGCTTAGGAGTTTCGGCGGCGGGGGGTCCCACAGATACGCAGTATTTT.

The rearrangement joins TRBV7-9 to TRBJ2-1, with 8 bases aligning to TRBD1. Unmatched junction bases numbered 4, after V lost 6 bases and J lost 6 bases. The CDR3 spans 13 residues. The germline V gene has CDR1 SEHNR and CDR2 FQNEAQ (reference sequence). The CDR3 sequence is CASSLQGANEQFF. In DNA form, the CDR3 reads TGTGCCAGCAGTTTGCAGGGGGCCAATGAGCAGTTCTTC.

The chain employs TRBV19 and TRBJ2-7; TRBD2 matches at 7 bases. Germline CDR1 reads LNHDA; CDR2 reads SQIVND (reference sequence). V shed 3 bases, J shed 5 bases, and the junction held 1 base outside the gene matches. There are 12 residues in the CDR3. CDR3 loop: CASSMGTNEQYF. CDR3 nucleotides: TGTGCCAGTAGTATGGGGACTAACGAGCAGTACTTC.

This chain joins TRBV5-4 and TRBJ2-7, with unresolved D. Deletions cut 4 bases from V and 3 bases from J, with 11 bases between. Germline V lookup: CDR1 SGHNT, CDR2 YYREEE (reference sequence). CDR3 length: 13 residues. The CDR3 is CASSGSPVYEQYF. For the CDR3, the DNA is TGTGCCAGCAGCGGTAGTCCCGTCTACGAGCAGTACTTC.

This chain's CDR3 is CASSSPPTLVLNTEAFF. CDR3 nucleotide sequence: TGTGCCAGCAGCTCCCCCCCAACATTGGTTTTGAACACTGAAGCTTTCTTT. The rearrangement joins TRBV7-9 to TRBJ1-1; D not certain. V was trimmed by 4 bases and J by 0 bases, leaving 18 bases between them. This CDR3 comprises 17 residues. Germline assignment: CDR1 SEHNR and CDR2 FQNEAQ (reference sequence).

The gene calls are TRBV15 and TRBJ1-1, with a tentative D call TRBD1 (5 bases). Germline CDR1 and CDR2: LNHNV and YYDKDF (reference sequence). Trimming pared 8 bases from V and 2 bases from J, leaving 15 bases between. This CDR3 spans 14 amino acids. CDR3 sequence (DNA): TGTGCCACCCGCGGGGGAGTTGGAAACACTGAAGCTTTCTTT. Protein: CATRGGVGNTEAFF. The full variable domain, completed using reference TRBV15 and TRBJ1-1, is DAMVIQNPRYQVTQFGKPVTLSCSQTLNHNVMYWYQQKSSQAPKLLFHYYDKDFNNEADTPDNFQSRRPNTSFCFLDIRSPGLGDTAMYLCATRGGVGNTEAFFGQGTRLTVV.

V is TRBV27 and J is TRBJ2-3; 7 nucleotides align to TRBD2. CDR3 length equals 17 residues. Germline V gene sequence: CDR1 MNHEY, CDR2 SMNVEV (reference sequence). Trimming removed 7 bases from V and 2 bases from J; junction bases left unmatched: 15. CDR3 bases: TGTGCCAGCACCTCTTCAGATCCGGGACTATTCACAGATACGCAGTATTTT. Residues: CASTSSDPGLFTDTQYF.

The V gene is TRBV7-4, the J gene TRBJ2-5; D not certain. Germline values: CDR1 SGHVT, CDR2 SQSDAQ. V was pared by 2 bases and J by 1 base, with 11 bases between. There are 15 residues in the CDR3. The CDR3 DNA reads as TGTGCCAGCAGCTTAAAGTTGCGGAGCCAAGAGACCCAGTACTTC. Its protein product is CASSLKLRSQETQYF.

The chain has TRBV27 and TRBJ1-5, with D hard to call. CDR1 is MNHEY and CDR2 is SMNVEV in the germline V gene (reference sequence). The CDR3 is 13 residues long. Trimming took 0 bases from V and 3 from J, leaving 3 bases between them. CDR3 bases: TGTGCCAGCAGTTTATCACACAATCAGCCCCAGCATTTT. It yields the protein CASSLSHNQPQHF.